The T cell receptor (beta chain) described here comes from a study of OX40 agonist ivuxolimab in advanced cancers. Study information: With ivuxolimab, an agonistic anti-OX40 (CD134) antibody, patients were treated. At doses from 0.01 to 10 mg/kg, patients were given intravenous ivuxolimab every 2 weeks. Broader study findings: CD8+ T cells averaged more expanded clones than CD4+.

Sequencing was performed with immunoSEQ multiplex PCR; in TCRdb, only in-frame clones are kept and a portion is missing. The sample lists around 20,000 clones, 74% seen once, with about 33% in the top ten. Germline CDR1 MDHEN, CDR2 SYDVKM. The CDR3 runs 16 residues. J was trimmed by 4 bases and V by 5 bases; bases with no gene match: 11. Turning to this clone: No antigen is known for it.

This material consisted of CD4+ or CD8+ T cells sorted from blood, taken in a trial of the OX40 agonist ivuxolimab. The rearrangement joins TRBV28 to TRBJ2-3; 8 bases match TRBD2. The clonotype originates from an adult with an advanced solid tumor such as melanoma, head and neck, liver or kidney cancer. The chain's CDR3 is CASSTLAGREADTQYF. The CDR3 nucleotides are TGTGCCAGCAGTACCCTAGCCGGGAGGGAGGCAGATACGCAGTATTTT. The entire variable domain, with the rest obtained from reference TRBV28 and TRBJ2-3, is as follows: DVKVTQSSRYLVKRTGEKVFLECVQDMDHENMFWYRQDPGLGLRLIYFSYDVKMKEKGDIPEGYSVSREKKERFSLILESASTNQTSMYLCASSTLAGREADTQYFGPGTRLTVL.